This T cell receptor beta chain was observed in a study of graft-versus-host responses after intestinal transplantation. Whole-study findings and limits: Detected in recipient marrow were GvH clones, some of which were first observed in ileum or blood.

This table comes from immunoSEQ multiplex PCR, and its TCRdb copy is limited to in-frame clones, with some not included. The sample lists tens of thousands of clones; around 76% were seen once. With regard to this clone: Its antigen is not known.

This clonotype originated in a human donor who received an intestinal transplant. The sample in question was unstimulated CD4+ T cells sorted from spleen or lymph node cells, obtained before intestinal transplant.

CDR3 in amino acids: CASSLRGSGANVLTF. DNA for the CDR3: TGTGCCAGCAGTTTACGAGGCTCTGGGGCCAACGTCCTGACTTTC. The rearrangement uses TRBV28 and TRBJ2-6; D gene uncertain. Germline CDR1 is MDHEN and CDR2 is SYDVKM. Between the trimmed V and J ends, which lost 2 bases and 0 bases, there was a span of 5 bases. The CDR3 consists of 15 residues.